Listed below are T cell receptor beta chains from one sample, sequenced in a study of spatial heterogeneity in lung cancer. TCRdb called the 5' RACE reads again in MiXCR, with one record for every CDR3 protein. The sample holds around 60,000 distinct CDR3 sequences, roughly 8% seen once. This specimen was PBMCs, taken at surgery. All receptors derive from a female donor with early-stage non-small cell lung cancer. CDR3s leave out the opening cysteine and the closing phenylalanine or tryptophan. The order of the fields is CDR3 length, clone size, V gene, CDR3 protein. Not all rows give a size; the values are once, few, many and, for expanded clones, a class.

>11|many|TRBV29-1
SVENQLGGGYT
>14|NA|TRBV19
ASSIGGRRSTGELF
>15|many|TRBV28
ASTIQRTGGIDYGYT
>14|NA|TRBV6-1
ASSGLLAGGRETQY
>12|few|TRBV7-9
ASSVSRGLSSEF
>12|many|TRBV20-1
SARTGTGINTQY
>12|few|TRBV11-2
ASSFGAFTYEQY
>14|few|TRBV6-5
ASSYRPGTGDEKLF
>12|many|TRBV5-1
ASSQTSGGETQY
>17|NA|TRBV7-8
ASSSNFGTSGRYTGELF
>14|NA|TRBV29-1
SVGTGASPQAEKLF
>13|many|TRBV28
ASSLVRDFNQPQH
>12|few|TRBV19
ASSHGQTHTEAF
>13|many|TRBV18
ASSSYTAQLAEAF
>11|few|TRBV7-3
ASRDRNTGELF
>17|NA|TRBV7-3
ASSLFSRGQAIMNTEAF
>14|few|TRBV15
ATSRDGGRTSTEAF
>11|NA|TRBV29-1
SVEGQTQETQY
>13|few|TRBV12-3/TRBV12-4
ASSPTQGAGYGYT
>13|many|TRBV7-2
ASSYEGFTNQPQH
>11|few|TRBV29-1
SVWTSEIDEQF
>12|many|TRBV12-3/TRBV12-4
ASSPLMTNQPQH
>15|NA|TRBV3-1
ASSQRLAGGPVETQY
>13|many|TRBV7-6
ASSPGGAGSYEQY
>10|NA|TRBV20-1
RARSREGEQF
>14|few|TRBV7-9
ASSPRQGRSAEKLF
>14|medium-sized|TRBV5-5
ASSLELAGGPMTQY
>17|NA|TRBV4-2
ASSQEAPTGGTSTDTQY
>15|few|TRBV24-1
ATSDFAKPGEGNEQF
>14|few|TRBV5-1
ASSLDGTDGTDTQY
>16|NA|TRBV4-1
ASRQIFRDRGAYGELF
>11|many|TRBV15
ATSRGAAYGYT
>11|few|TRBV30
AWTVISGNTIY
>13|NA|TRBV5-1
ASSLAGHSGNTIY
>12|few|TRBV12-3/TRBV12-4
ASSSEGQRAPLH
>12|NA|TRBV20-1
SAWGRTTNEKLF
>15|few|TRBV11-2
ASSFPTRASNTGELF
>12|many|TRBV7-8
ASSLGGVTVEAF
>11|NA|TRBV4-1
ASSQVRGTEAF
>10|few|TRBV29-1
SVSTWGNEQF
>10|many|TRBV7-6
ASSPDYNEQF
>14|many|TRBV3-1
ASSQDGGTATDTQY
>14|many|TRBV7-8
ASSLTSGSSTDTQY
>10|many|TRBV12-3/TRBV12-4
ASSWTSETQY
>11|NA|TRBV28
ASSLRRVDEQF
>13|NA|TRBV5-1
TSSQRTGDGNIQY
>12|few|TRBV27
ASSLRGLGNIQY
>11|few|TRBV12-3/TRBV12-4
ASSKGRTDTQY
>12|few|TRBV28
ANKTGQKNTEAF
>13|NA|TRBV9
ASSPRPSSYNEQF
>9|few|TRBV20-1
SARVPVEQF
>11|NA|TRBV19
ASMRDRGEKLF
>12|many|TRBV18
ASSPDRGGNTIY
>10|few|TRBV29-1
SVQVSNQPQH